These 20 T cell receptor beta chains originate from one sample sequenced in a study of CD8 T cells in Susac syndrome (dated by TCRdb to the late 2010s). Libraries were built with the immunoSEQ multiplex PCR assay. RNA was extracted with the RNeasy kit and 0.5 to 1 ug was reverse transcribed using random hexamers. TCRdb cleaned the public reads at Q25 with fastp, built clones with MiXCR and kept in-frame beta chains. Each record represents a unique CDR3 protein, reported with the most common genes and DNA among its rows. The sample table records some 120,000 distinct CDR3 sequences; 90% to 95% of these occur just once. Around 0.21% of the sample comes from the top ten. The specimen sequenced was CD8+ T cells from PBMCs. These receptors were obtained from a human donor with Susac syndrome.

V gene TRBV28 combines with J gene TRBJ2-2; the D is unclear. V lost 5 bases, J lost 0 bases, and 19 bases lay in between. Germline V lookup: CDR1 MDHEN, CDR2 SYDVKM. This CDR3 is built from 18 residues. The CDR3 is CASSPTLIHSANTGELFF. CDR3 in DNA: TGTGCCAGCAGTCCCACCCTTATTCACAGCGCGAACACCGGGGAGCTGTTTTTT.

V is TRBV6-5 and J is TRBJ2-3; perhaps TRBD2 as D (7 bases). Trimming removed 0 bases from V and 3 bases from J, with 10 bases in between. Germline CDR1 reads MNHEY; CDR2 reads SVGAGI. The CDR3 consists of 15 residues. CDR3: CASSYSRGGTDTQYF. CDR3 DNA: TGTGCCAGCAGTTACTCGAGGGGGGGAACAGATACGCAGTATTTT.

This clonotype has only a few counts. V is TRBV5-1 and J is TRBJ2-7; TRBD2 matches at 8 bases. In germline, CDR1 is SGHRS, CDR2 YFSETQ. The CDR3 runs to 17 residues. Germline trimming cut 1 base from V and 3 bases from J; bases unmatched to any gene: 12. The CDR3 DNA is TGCGCCAGCAGCTTGTCGGGAATGACTAGCGTGCACTACGAGCAGTACTTC. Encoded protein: CASSLSGMTSVHYEQYF.

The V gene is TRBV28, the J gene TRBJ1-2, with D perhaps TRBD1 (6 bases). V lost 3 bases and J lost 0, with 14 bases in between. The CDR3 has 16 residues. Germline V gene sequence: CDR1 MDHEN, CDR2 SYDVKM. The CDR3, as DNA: TGTGCCAGCAGTTTTTGGGAGACAGGTTCTAACTATGGCTACACCTTC. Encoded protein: CASSFWETGSNYGYTF.

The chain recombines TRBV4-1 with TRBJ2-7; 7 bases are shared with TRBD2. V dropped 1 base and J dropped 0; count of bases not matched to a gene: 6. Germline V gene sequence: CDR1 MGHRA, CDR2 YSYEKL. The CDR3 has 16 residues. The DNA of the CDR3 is TGCGCCAGCAGCCAAGTATTCGGGGGGAGCTCCTACGAGCAGTACTTC. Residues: CASSQVFGGSSYEQYF.

The CDR3 loop reads CASRDSGGYTF. As DNA, the CDR3 is TGCGCCAGCAGGGACTCTGGTGGCTACACCTTC. The chain employs TRBV5-1 and TRBJ1-2; D gene ambiguous. This CDR3 contains 11 residues. V was trimmed by 5 bases and J by 7 bases, leaving 9 bases between them. Germline V gene data show CDR1 as SGHRS and CDR2 as YFSETQ.

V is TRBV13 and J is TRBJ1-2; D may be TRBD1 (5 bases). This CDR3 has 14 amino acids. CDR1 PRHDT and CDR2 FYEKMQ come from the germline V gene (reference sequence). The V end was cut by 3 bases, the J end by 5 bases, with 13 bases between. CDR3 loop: CASSFGTQSYGYTF. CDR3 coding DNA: TGTGCCAGCAGCTTTGGGACCCAGAGTTATGGCTACACCTTC.

The CDR3 nucleotides read TGTGCCAGCAGTGGGTTGTATGGCTACACCTTC. Amino acids: CASSGLYGYTF. The V and J genes are TRBV2 and TRBJ1-2; no reliable D call. This CDR3 has 11 residues. Germline V gives CDR1 SNHLY, CDR2 FYNNEI. The V end was cut by 4 bases, the J end by 5 bases, with 5 bases between.

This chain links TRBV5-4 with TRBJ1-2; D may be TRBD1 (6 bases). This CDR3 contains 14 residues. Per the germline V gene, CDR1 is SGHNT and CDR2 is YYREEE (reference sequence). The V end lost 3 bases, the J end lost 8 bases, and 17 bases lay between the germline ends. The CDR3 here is CASSSAGGAWGYTF. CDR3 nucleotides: TGTGCCAGCAGCTCCGCTGGGGGCGCTTGGGGCTACACCTTC.

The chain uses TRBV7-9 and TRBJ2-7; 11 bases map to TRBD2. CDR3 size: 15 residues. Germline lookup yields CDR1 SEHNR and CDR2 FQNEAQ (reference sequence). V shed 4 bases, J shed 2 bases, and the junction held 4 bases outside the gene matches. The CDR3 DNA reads TGTGCCAGCAGCTCCGGGACTAGCGGCCCCTACGAGCAGTACTTC. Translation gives CASSSGTSGPYEQYF.

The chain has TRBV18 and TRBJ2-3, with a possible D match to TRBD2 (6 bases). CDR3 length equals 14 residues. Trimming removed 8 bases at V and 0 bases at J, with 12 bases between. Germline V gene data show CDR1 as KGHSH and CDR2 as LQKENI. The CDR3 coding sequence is TGTGCCAGCGCTAGCGTGACTAGCACAGATACGCAGTATTTT. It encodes CASASVTSTDTQYF.

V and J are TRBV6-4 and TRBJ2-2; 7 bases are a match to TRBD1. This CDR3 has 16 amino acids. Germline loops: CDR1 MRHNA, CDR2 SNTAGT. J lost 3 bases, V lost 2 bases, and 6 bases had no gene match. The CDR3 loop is CASSDDREGHTGELFF. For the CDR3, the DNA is TGTGCCAGCAGTGACGACAGGGAAGGGCACACCGGGGAGCTGTTTTTT.

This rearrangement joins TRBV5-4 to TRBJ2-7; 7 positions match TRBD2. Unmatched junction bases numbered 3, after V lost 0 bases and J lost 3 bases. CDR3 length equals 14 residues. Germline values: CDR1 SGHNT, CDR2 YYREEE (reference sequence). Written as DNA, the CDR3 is TGTGCCAGCAGCTTGGAGGGAGGGCACTACGAGCAGTACTTC. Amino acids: CASSLEGGHYEQYF.

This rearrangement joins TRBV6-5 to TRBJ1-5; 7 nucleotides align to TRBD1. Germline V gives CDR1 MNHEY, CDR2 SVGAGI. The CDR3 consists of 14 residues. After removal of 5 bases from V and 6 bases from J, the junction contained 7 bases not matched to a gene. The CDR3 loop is CASSPDNRGQPQHF. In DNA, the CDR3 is TGTGCCAGCAGTCCGGATAACAGGGGTCAGCCCCAGCATTTT.

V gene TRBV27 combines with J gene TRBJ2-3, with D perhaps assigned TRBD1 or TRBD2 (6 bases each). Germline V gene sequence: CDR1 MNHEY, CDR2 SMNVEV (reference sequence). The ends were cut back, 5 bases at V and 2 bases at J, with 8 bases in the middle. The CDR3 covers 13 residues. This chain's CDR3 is CASSTGATDTQYF. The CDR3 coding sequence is TGTGCCAGCAGTACGGGGGCCACAGATACGCAGTATTTT.

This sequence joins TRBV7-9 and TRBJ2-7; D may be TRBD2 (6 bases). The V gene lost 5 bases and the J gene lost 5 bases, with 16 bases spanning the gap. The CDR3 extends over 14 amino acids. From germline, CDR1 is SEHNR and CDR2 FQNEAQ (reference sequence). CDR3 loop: CASSTSSAGHEQYF. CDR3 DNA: TGTGCCAGCAGCACATCCTCCGCGGGGCACGAGCAGTACTTC.

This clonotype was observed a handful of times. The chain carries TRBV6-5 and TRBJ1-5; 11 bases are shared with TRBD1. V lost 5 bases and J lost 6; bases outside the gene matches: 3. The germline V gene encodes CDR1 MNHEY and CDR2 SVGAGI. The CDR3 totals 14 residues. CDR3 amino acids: CASSRTGGGQPQHF. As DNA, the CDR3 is TGTGCCAGCAGTCGGACAGGGGGCGGTCAGCCCCAGCATTTT.

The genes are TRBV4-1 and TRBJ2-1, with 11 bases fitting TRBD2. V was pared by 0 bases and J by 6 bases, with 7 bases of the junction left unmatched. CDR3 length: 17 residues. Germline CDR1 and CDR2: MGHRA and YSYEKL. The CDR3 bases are TGCGCCAGCAGCCAAGATGGGACTAGCGGAGGAGGCAATGAGCAGTTCTTC. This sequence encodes CASSQDGTSGGGNEQFF.

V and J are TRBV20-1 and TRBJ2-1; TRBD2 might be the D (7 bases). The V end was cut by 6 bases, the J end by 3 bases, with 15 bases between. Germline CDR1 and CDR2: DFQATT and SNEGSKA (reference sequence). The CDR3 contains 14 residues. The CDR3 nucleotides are TGCAGTGCCGCGCGGGGGCCGGACTACAATGAGCAGTTCTTC. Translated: CSAARGPDYNEQFF.

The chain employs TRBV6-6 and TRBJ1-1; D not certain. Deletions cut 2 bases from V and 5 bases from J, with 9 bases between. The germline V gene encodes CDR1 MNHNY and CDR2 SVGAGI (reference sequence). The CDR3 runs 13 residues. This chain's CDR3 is CASSYGMETEAFF. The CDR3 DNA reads TGTGCCAGCAGTTACGGGATGGAAACTGAAGCTTTCTTT.